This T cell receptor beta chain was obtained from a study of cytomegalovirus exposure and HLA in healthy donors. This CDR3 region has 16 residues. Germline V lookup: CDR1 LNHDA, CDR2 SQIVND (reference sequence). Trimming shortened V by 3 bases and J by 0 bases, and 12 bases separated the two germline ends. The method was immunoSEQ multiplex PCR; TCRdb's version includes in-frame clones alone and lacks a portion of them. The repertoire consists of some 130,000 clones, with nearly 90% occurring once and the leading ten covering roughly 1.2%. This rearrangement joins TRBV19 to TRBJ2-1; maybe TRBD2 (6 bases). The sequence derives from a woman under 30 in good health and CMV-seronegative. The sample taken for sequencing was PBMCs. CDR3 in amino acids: CASSMGLTSSYNEQFF. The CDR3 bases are TGTGCCAGTAGTATGGGACTGACGAGCTCCTACAATGAGCAGTTCTTC.